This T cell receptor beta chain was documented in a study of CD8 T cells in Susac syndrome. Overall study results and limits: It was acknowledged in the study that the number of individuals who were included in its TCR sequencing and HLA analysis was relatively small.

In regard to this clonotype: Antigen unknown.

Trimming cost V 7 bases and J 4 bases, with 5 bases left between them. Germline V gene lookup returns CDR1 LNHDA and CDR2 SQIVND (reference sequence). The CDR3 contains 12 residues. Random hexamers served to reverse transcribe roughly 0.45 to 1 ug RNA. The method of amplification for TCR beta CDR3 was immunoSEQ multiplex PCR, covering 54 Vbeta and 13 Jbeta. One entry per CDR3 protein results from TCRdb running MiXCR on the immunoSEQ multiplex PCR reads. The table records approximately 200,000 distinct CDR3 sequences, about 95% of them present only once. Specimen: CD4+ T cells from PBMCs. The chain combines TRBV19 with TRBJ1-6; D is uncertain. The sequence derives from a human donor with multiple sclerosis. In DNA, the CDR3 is TGTGCCAGTAAGAATTATAATTCACCCCTCCACTTT. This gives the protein CASKNYNSPLHF.